This T cell receptor (beta chain) was documented in a study of control samples from healthy donors and cancer patients. Clones were read by immunoSEQ multiplex PCR, and TCRdb kept only the in-frame ones, dropping some. The sample comprises over 150,000 clones, 91% of which are singletons, and about 2.1% rests with the top ten. This receptor was obtained from a woman aged 40 to 50 in good health. Sequenced input: blood.

DNA for the CDR3: TGTGCCAGCAGTGATTGGGCAGGGCAGCTGTTTTTT. Protein sequence: CASSDWAGQLFF. This rearrangement joins TRBV2 to TRBJ2-2; TRBD1 is a possible D gene (5 bases). CDR1 is SNHLY, CDR2 FYNNEI, per germline. The CDR3 length is 12 residues. V lost 3 bases to trimming and J lost 12 bases, with 11 bases between them.